One and the same sample provided the 18 T cell receptor beta chains below, sequenced in a study of T cells after yellow fever vaccination. From the 5' RACE reads, TCRdb called clonotypes with MiXCR, one entry per CDR3 protein. The sample shows a few hundred thousand distinct CDR3 sequences, roughly 7% of them seen only once. The specimen was PBMCs, collected roughly 47 days after the first yellow fever vaccination. These receptors came from a man younger than 35 who received the YFV17D yellow fever vaccine.

This clonotype appeared many times. This sequence joins TRBV12-3 or TRBV12-4 and TRBJ2-5; D uncertain. The CDR3 contains 12 residues. V dropped 3 bases and J dropped 5 bases, with 7 bases sitting between them. For the CDR3, the DNA is TGTGCCAGCAGTTTGAATGCGGAGACCCAGTACTTC. Encoded protein: CASSLNAETQYF.

The chain carries TRBV10-3 and TRBJ2-2; possibly TRBD2 for D (6 bases). V lost 6 bases and J lost 6, with 8 bases in between. This CDR3 spans 12 amino acids. From germline, CDR1 is ENHRY and CDR2 SYGVKD. CDR3 bases: TGTGCCATCAGCCCGGGGGCCGGGGAGCTGTTTTTT. Its translation: CAISPGAGELFF.

The chain has TRBV18 and TRBJ2-2; D ambiguous. Germline-derived CDR1 and CDR2 are KGHSH and LQKENI. The CDR3 contains 15 residues. The V end lost 5 bases, the J end lost 1 base, and 11 bases lay between the germline ends. The CDR3 region is CASSVLDGNTGELFF. The CDR3 region has the DNA TGTGCCAGCTCAGTTCTGGACGGGAACACCGGGGAGCTGTTTTTT. The whole variable domain, filled in from reference TRBV18 and TRBJ2-2, reads NAGVMQNPRHLVRRRGQEARLRCSPMKGHSHVYWYRQLPEEGLKFMVYLQKENIIDESGMPKERFSAEFPKEGPSILRIQQVVRGDSAAYFCASSVLDGNTGELFFGEGSRLTVL.

This clonotype was observed a few times. The V gene is TRBV7-2, the J gene TRBJ1-6; D remains unclear. From germline, CDR1 is SGHTA and CDR2 FQGNSA. Trimming removed 6 bases at V and 7 bases at J, with 7 bases between. The CDR3 contains 12 residues. DNA of the CDR3: TGTGCCAGCAGTATACAGAATTCACCCCTCCACTTT. Translating it yields CASSIQNSPLHF. Using reference TRBV7-2 and TRBJ1-6 for the parts outside the CDR3, the full variable domain is GAGVSQSPSNKVTEKGKDVELRCDPISGHTALYWYRQSLGQGLEFLIYFQGNSAPDKSGLPSDRFSAERTGGSVSTLTIQRTQQEDSAVYLCASSIQNSPLHFGNGTRLTVT.

This clonotype was detected many times. This chain links TRBV7-2 with TRBJ1-2, with unresolved D. Trimming pared 0 bases from V and 7 bases from J, leaving 15 bases between. The CDR3 has 15 residues. CDR1 and CDR2 (germline): SGHTA, FQGNSA. Here the CDR3 DNA reads TGTGCCAGCAGCTTAGCGAGGCTACCTGATGGTGGCTACACCTTC. This sequence encodes CASSLARLPDGGYTF.

The rearrangement links TRBV4-3 to TRBJ2-2, with D uncertain. CDR1 and CDR2 from the germline V gene are LGHNA and YSLEER. The CDR3 totals 15 residues. The V end was cut by 3 bases, the J end by 5 bases, with 13 bases between. The CDR3 loop reads CASSQTRIPTGELFF. In DNA, the CDR3 is TGCGCCAGCAGCCAGACGAGGATTCCTACCGGGGAGCTGTTTTTT.

This clonotype was found many times. The chain couples TRBV18 to TRBJ2-3; D is unresolved. Looked up from germline, CDR1 is KGHSH and CDR2 is LQKENI. The CDR3 is made up of 14 amino acids. Trimming pared 1 base from V and 7 bases from J, leaving 12 bases between. The CDR3 is CASSPRSDVNTQYF. The CDR3 DNA reads TGTGCCAGCTCACCACGGTCAGACGTAAATACGCAGTATTTT.

This clonotype was seen only a few times. The chain employs TRBV19 and TRBJ1-4; tentatively, D is TRBD1 (5 bases). Trimming shortened V by 3 bases and J by 7 bases, and 9 bases separated the two germline ends. This CDR3 is built from 13 residues. CDR1 and CDR2 (germline): LNHDA, SQIVND (reference sequence). CDR3 sequence: CASSIQGSEKLFF. For the CDR3, the DNA is TGTGCCAGTAGTATTCAGGGAAGTGAAAAACTGTTTTTT.

V gene TRBV7-6 combines with J gene TRBJ2-1; no firm D call. This CDR3 is built from 11 residues. V was trimmed by 5 bases and J by 15 bases, leaving 14 bases between them. Germline-derived CDR1 and CDR2 are SGHVS and FNYEAQ. The CDR3 loop is CASSRPPRLFF. DNA of the CDR3: TGTGCCAGCAGCCGTCCCCCCCGCCTGTTCTTC.

J is TRBJ1-6 and V is TRBV6-2 or TRBV6-3, with 8 positions matching TRBD1. The germline V gene encodes CDR1 MNHEY and CDR2 SVGEGT. The CDR3 consists of 15 residues. The V and J ends lost 6 bases and 10 bases, in that order; junction bases with no gene match: 11. CDR3 nucleotides: TGTGCCAGCAGCTCCAGGGGGCCCCTTGGGTCACCCCTCCACTTT. Its protein is CASSSRGPLGSPLHF.

A few counts support this clonotype. The V call is TRBV15, the J call TRBJ1-4; a weak D match, TRBD1 (5 bases). V lost 2 bases and J lost 7, with 17 bases in between. Germline assignment: CDR1 LNHNV and CDR2 YYDKDF (reference sequence). The CDR3 extends over 16 amino acids. DNA for the CDR3: TGTGCCACCAGCAGACCCTCGACAGTCGTTGGTGAAAAACTGTTTTTT. Protein: CATSRPSTVVGEKLFF.

In its sample, this clonotype was seen a few times. The V call is TRBV18, the J call TRBJ2-5; no clear D gene. Trimming cost V 0 bases and J 5 bases, with 10 bases left between them. Germline V gene data show CDR1 as KGHSH and CDR2 as LQKENI. The CDR3 has 14 residues. CDR3 sequence reads: CASSPPRSWETQYF. The CDR3, as DNA: TGTGCCAGCTCACCACCGAGGTCGTGGGAGACCCAGTACTTC.

This clonotype was observed at least ten times. The gene calls are TRBV15 and TRBJ2-1, with D tentatively TRBD1 or TRBD2 (5 bases each). The CDR3 is 14 residues long. Trimming pared 1 base from V and 6 bases from J, leaving 10 bases between. CDR1 LNHNV and CDR2 YYDKDF come from the germline V gene (reference sequence). This chain's CDR3 is CATSRVGAGNEQFF. The CDR3 nucleotides are TGTGCCACCAGCAGAGTAGGGGCGGGCAATGAGCAGTTCTTC.

This clonotype has ten or more counts. This chain links TRBV12-3 or TRBV12-4 with TRBJ1-1; unclear D gene. This CDR3 comprises 12 residues. The germline V and J ends were trimmed by 1 base and 5 bases, with 5 bases remaining between them. The CDR3 DNA follows: TGTGCCAGCAGTTTAGGGGCGACTGAAGCTTTCTTT. It yields the protein CASSLGATEAFF.

V usage is TRBV18 and J usage is TRBJ2-2; 8 bases map to TRBD1. The germline gives CDR1 KGHSH, CDR2 LQKENI. CDR3 length: 15 amino acids. Trimming removed 8 bases from V and 6 bases from J; junction bases left unmatched: 11. CDR3 amino acids: CASTPSTGDAGELFF. The CDR3 region has the DNA TGTGCCAGCACCCCATCGACAGGGGATGCCGGGGAGCTGTTTTTT.

The V call is TRBV27, the J call TRBJ1-2; D ambiguous. CDR3 length: 11 residues. The V and J ends lost 7 bases and 7 bases respectively, with 10 bases between them. The V gene's germline CDR1 is MNHEY and CDR2 SMNVEV (reference sequence). The CDR3 loop reads CASKRMVGYTF. The CDR3 DNA sequence: TGTGCCAGCAAACGAATGGTTGGCTACACCTTC.

In this sample, this clonotype turned up many times. The chain links TRBV5-1 to TRBJ2-5; possible D gene TRBD1, 6 bases. CDR1 and CDR2 (germline): SGHRS, YFSETQ. This CDR3 is built from 14 residues. Deletions cut 0 bases from V and 5 bases from J, with 11 bases between. CDR3 DNA: TGCGCCAGCAGCTTGGCCACAGGGTTGGAGACCCAGTACTTC. Amino acids: CASSLATGLETQYF.

This clonotype has only a few counts. J is TRBJ2-3 and V is TRBV4-3; 9 nucleotides match TRBD2. Germline CDR1 and CDR2: LGHNA and YSLEER. V was clipped by 2 bases and J by 1 base; unmatched bases: 4. The length of the CDR3 is 16 residues. The CDR3 loop reads CASSQRIAGGTDTQYF. The CDR3 coding sequence is TGCGCCAGCAGCCAAAGAATAGCGGGGGGCACAGATACGCAGTATTTT.